The clone carrying this TCR beta chain was recorded many times. This entry is derived from a study of kidney transplant recipient with SARS-CoV-2 infection. This CDR3 has 17 amino acids. Trimming pared 5 bases from V and 4 bases from J, leaving 23 bases between. Germline V gene lookup returns CDR1 WSHSY and CDR2 SAAADI. TCRdb reanalysed the reads using MiXCR and keeps one entry per CDR3 protein. Among about 240,000 distinct CDR3 sequences, about 28% were seen once, and the ten largest hold roughly 7%. The clonotype comes from a male patient aged 25-45 years who had COVID-19 and was a kidney transplant recipient. Some T cells may be graft donor cells. Sequences were derived from a blood sample, sampled at baseline and on approximately day 120 from a kidney transplant recipient. This chain joins TRBV10-2 and TRBJ1-2; D is uncertain. CDR3 bases: TGCGCCAGCAGTCAAGGGCGCACTTCTAGAAAGACCTATGGCTACACCTTC. Its translation is CASSQGRTSRKTYGYTF.